The sample holds a few counts of the clone carrying this T cell receptor (beta chain). Antigen: not known. This sample is drawn from a study of T cell repertoires in cytomegalovirus infection. About the research overall: Matching HLA type, along with CMV infection, was indicated by public TCR beta signatures. Study observations and caveats: Cumulated frequencies of public TCR beta families served to identify carriers of CMV plus the relevant HLA. The ex vivo response was dominated by HLA-C-restricted CMV-specific TCR beta clonotypes.

From the reads, TCRdb called clonotypes with MiXCR, one entry per CDR3 protein. Of about 320,000 distinct CDR3 sequences listed, 8% to 10% were seen once; the top ten hold around 4.1%. V was shortened by 10 bases and J by 8 bases, with 18 bases between the two germline ends. The germline V gene has CDR1 ENHRY and CDR2 SYGVKD. CDR3 length: 13 residues. The chain uses TRBV10-3 and TRBJ2-1; D is ambiguous. The sequenced sample was PBMCs. This sequence originates from a human donor in good health (CMV status not recorded). Some clones in this sample may be carry-over from other donors' samples. The CDR3 sequence is CATTPTSSHEQFF. In DNA form, the CDR3 reads TGTGCCACGACCCCGACATCCTCCCATGAGCAGTTCTTC.